This record concerns one T cell receptor (beta chain) sequence. These data originate in a study of blood T cell repertoires in COVID-19. Overall study context: Nucleic acid was either cDNA or gDNA, and it came from T cells, B-cell-depleted T cells, or PBMCs.

Germline-derived CDR1 and CDR2 are SGHKS and YYEKEE (reference sequence). With 1 base removed from V and 0 bases from J, the gap between germline ends came to 10 bases. The CDR3 covers 15 residues. Under the authors' procedure: Cell counts per sample came from amplifying reference gene primers. Measured with immunoSEQ multiplex PCR; TCRdb has only the in-frame clones, and not every one. The V and J calls and clone size were taken over from that table, and D and trimming were inferred from the DNA. The table has approximately 260,000 clones, 70% to 90% seen once. Sequencing was performed on peripheral blood. This receptor was identified in a man between 60 and 70 years old who had recovered from COVID-19. The genes are TRBV5-5 and TRBJ1-1; D might be TRBD1 (6 bases). CDR3 protein: CASSLNPGVNTEAFF. DNA for the CDR3: TGTGCCAGCAGCTTGAATCCAGGGGTGAACACTGAAGCTTTCTTT.